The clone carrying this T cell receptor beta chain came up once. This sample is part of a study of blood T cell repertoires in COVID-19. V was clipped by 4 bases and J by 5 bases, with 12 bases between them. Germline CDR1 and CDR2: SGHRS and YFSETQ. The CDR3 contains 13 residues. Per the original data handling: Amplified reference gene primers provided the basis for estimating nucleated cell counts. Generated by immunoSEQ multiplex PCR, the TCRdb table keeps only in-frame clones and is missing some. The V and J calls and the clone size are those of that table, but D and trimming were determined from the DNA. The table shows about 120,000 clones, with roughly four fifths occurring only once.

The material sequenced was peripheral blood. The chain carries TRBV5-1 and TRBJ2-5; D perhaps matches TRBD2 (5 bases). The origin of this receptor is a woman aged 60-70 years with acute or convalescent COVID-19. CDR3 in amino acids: CASSPFSGETQYF. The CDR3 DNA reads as TGCGCCAGCAGCCCGTTCTCGGGGGAGACCCAGTACTTC.